This T cell receptor (beta chain) was retrieved from a study of OX40 agonist ivuxolimab in advanced cancers. The study's findings and limits: Blood T cells, both CD4+ and CD8+, expanded clonally by week 6 at 0.1 to 3.0 mg/kg. In general, CD8+ T cells held more expanded clones than CD4+ did, on average.

The sample holds one count of this clone. Its antigen is as yet unknown. The V end was cut by 3 bases, the J end by 4 bases, with 13 bases between. The CDR3 has 14 residues. Germline CDR1 and CDR2: MNHEY and SMNVEV (reference sequence). The repertoire was sequenced with immunoSEQ multiplex PCR; TCRdb's copy has only in-frame clones and lacks some. The sample holds tens of thousands of clones, roughly 90% seen once. This sequence originates from an adult with an advanced solid tumor such as melanoma, head and neck, liver or kidney cancer. The chain combines TRBV27 with TRBJ2-7; TRBD1 is a possible D gene (5 bases). The starting material was CD4+ or CD8+ T cells sorted from blood, obtained in a trial of the OX40 agonist ivuxolimab. The CDR3 sequence: CASSLGPYFYEQYF. In DNA form, the CDR3 reads TGTGCCAGCAGTTTGGGGCCCTATTTTTACGAGCAGTACTTC.